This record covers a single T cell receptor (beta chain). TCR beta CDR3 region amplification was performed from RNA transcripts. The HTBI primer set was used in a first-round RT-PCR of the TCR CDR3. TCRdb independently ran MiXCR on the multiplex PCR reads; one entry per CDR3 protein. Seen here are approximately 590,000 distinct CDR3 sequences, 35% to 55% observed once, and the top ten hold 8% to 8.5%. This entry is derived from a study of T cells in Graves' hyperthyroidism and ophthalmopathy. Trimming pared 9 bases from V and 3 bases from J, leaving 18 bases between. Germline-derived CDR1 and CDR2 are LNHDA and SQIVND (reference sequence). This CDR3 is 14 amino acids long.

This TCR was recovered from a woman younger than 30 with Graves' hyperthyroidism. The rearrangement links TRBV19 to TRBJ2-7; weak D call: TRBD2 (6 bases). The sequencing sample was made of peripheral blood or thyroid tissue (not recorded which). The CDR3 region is CASSGRDSHYEQYF. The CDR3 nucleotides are TGTGCCAGCAGCGGCCGGGACTCTCACTACGAGCAGTACTTC. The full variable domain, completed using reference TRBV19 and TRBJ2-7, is DGGITQSPKYLFRKEGQNVTLSCEQNLNHDAMYWYRQDPGQGLRLIYYSQIVNDFQKGDIAEGYSVSREKKESFPLTVTSAQKNPTAFYLCASSGRDSHYEQYFGPGTRLTVT.